These 2 T cell receptor beta chains share one sample of origin, sequenced in a study of graft-versus-host responses after intestinal transplantation. Sequenced by immunoSEQ multiplex PCR; TCRdb stores in-frame clones only, minus some. The sample carries 100,000 to 120,000 clones, roughly 93% recorded once. No antigen is known for these receptors. The material sequenced was unstimulated CD8+ T cells sorted from spleen or lymph node cells, taken before intestinal transplant. Receptor source: a human donor who received an intestinal transplant.

The chain joins TRBV29-1 to TRBJ1-2, with 9 bases matching TRBD1. The V gene end was trimmed by 6 bases and the J gene end by 8 bases; junction bases not matched to a gene: 13. Germline V CDR1 and CDR2: SQVTM, ANQGSEA. This CDR3 has 14 amino acids. The CDR3, as DNA: TGCAGCGTCGTAGCCTCAAACAGGGGGCGAGGCTACACCTTC. Its translation is CSVVASNRGRGYTF.

V is TRBV7-9 and J is TRBJ2-1; no clear D. V lost 5 bases, J lost 9 bases, and 11 bases lay in between. CDR1 is SEHNR, CDR2 FQNEAQ, per germline (reference sequence). The CDR3 runs to 12 residues. CDR3: CASSPGPVEQFF. The CDR3 DNA reads TGTGCCAGCAGCCCTGGCCCGGTTGAGCAGTTCTTC.